Sequencing of this TCR beta chain was carried out in a study of control samples from healthy donors and cancer patients. Germline CDR1 and CDR2: MNHEY and SVGAGI. The CDR3 is 14 amino acids. J lost 2 bases, V lost 6 bases, and 6 bases had no gene match. TCRdb's table, derived via immunoSEQ multiplex PCR, lists solely in-frame clones and lacks some. This sample has over 100,000 clones, with about nine tenths found just once. The V gene is TRBV6-5, the J gene TRBJ1-1; 7 nucleotides match TRBD1. This TCR derives from a human donor in good health. The donor label of this sample is uncertain. The sequencing sample was made of blood. The CDR3 region has the DNA TGTGCCAGCAGAGCCGGGACAGTTAACACTGAAGCTTTCTTT. It translates to CASRAGTVNTEAFF.